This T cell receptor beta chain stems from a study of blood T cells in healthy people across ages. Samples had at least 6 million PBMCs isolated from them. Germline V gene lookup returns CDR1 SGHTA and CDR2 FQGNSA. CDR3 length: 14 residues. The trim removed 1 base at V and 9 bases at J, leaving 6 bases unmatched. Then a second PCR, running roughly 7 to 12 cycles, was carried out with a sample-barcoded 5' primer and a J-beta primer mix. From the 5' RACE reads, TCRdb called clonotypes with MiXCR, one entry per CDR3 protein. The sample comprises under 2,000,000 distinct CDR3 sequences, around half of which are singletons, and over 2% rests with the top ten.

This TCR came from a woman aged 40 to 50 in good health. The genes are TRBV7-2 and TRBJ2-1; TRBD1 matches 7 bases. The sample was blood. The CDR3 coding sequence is TGTGCCAGCAGCTTAGAGGCAGGGGGAACTGAGCAGTTCTTC. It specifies CASSLEAGGTEQFF.